These 25 T cell receptor beta chains originate from one sample sequenced in a study of vaccination effects on CD4 cells after COVID-19. No antigen has been identified for these receptors. ViraFEST assay sequencing came after antigen-specific CD4+ T cells were expanded with viral peptide pools. The culture ran for around ten days before CD4+ T cells were isolated. Vaccine recipients, nucleocapsid antibody negative, had no prior SARS-CoV-2 infection. Assay: immunoSEQ multiplex PCR; the TCRdb copy retains only in-frame clones and omits some. The sample holds about 63,000 clones, about 71% seen once. This sample comprised CD4+ T cells from PBMCs cultured with HCoV-OC43 spike peptides, obtained before COVID-19 vaccination. Indicated subset: HCoV-OC43 spike overlapping peptide pool stimulation. These receptors all come from a human donor who received a COVID-19 vaccine.

The chain employs TRBV5-1 and TRBJ1-1; 11 bases agree with TRBD1. The CDR3 has 16 amino acids. Germline CDR1 reads SGHRS; CDR2 reads YFSETQ. The V gene end was trimmed by 4 bases and the J gene end by 2 bases; junction bases not matched to a gene: 7. CDR3 DNA: TGCGCCAGCAGCACGGACAGGGGGCGCGGTAACACTGAAGCTTTCTTT. Translation: CASSTDRGRGNTEAFF.

This chain links TRBV7-2 with TRBJ2-5; D is unresolved. CDR3 length: 14 amino acids. The V gene lost 5 bases and the J gene lost 4 bases, with 14 bases spanning the gap. Germline-derived CDR1 and CDR2 are SGHTA and FQGNSA. CDR3 sequence: CASSPRGQPETQYF. Here the CDR3 DNA reads TGTGCCAGCAGCCCCCGCGGTCAGCCAGAGACCCAGTACTTC. Filled out from reference TRBV7-2 and TRBJ2-5, the complete variable domain reads GAGVSQSPSNKVTEKGKDVELRCDPISGHTALYWYRQSLGQGLEFLIYFQGNSAPDKSGLPSDRFSAERTGGSVSTLTIQRTQQEDSAVYLCASSPRGQPETQYFGPGTRLLVL.

The V gene is TRBV4-1, the J gene TRBJ1-3, with D possibly TRBD1 on 6 matching bases. V gave up 0 bases and J gave up 4 bases, with 10 bases separating them. CDR1 MGHRA and CDR2 YSYEKL come from the germline V gene. The CDR3 has 15 residues. CDR3 sequence (DNA): TGCGCCAGCAGCCAAGATCCCGGACAGGGAAACACCATATATTTT. It is translated as CASSQDPGQGNTIYF.

This clone was seen more than once but under ten times. The genes are TRBV30 and TRBJ1-5, with 7 bases that match TRBD1. Germline V gives CDR1 GTSNPN, CDR2 SVGIG (reference sequence). This CDR3 spans 14 amino acids. V lost 3 bases and J lost 5; bases outside the gene matches: 7. The CDR3 DNA reads TGTGCCTGGAGCGAGGGACAGTTCTATCAGCCCCAGCATTTT. Translation gives CAWSEGQFYQPQHF.

The chain joins TRBV15 to TRBJ1-1; D is ambiguous. The CDR3 covers 14 residues. Germline-derived CDR1 and CDR2 are LNHNV and YYDKDF (reference sequence). V was pared by 4 bases and J by 5 bases, with 14 bases between. The CDR3: CATSTDTTRTEAFF. The CDR3, as DNA: TGTGCCACCAGCACAGATACAACGAGGACTGAAGCTTTCTTT.

In this sample, this clone turned up once. The CDR3 loop is CASSRTGGNEQFF. CDR3 DNA: TGTGCCAGTAGTAGGACAGGGGGCAATGAGCAGTTCTTC. The rearrangement uses TRBV19 and TRBJ2-1; 10 bases match TRBD1. The length of the CDR3 is 13 residues. The V gene's germline CDR1 is LNHDA and CDR2 SQIVND (reference sequence). V lost 4 bases, J lost 6 bases, and 0 bases stayed unmatched.

In this sample, this clone turned up once. The J gene is TRBJ2-1, the V gene TRBV19; 7 bases align to TRBD1. CDR1 is LNHDA, CDR2 SQIVND, per germline (reference sequence). V lost 6 bases to trimming and J lost 7 bases; unmatched junction nucleotides: 9. This CDR3 is 14 amino acids long. CDR3 loop: CASRGIQGKNEQFF. The CDR3 nucleotides are TGTGCCAGTAGGGGTATACAGGGGAAGAATGAGCAGTTCTTC.

The J gene is TRBJ2-3, the V gene TRBV10-3; TRBD1 matches at 8 bases. The V segment lost 5 bases and the J segment 3 bases; nucleotides outside the gene matches: 10. Germline CDR1 ENHRY, CDR2 SYGVKD. CDR3 size: 16 residues. CDR3 nucleotide sequence: TGTGCCATCAGTCGAGGACAGGGAGATTTAACAGATACGCAGTATTTT. This sequence encodes CAISRGQGDLTDTQYF.

The chain has TRBV24-1 and TRBJ1-2; no clear D gene. The CDR3 extends over 12 amino acids. Germline CDR1 reads KGHDR; CDR2 reads SFDVKD. Trimming stripped 0 bases from V and 8 bases from J, with 6 bases between. CDR3 residues: CATSDLAGGYTF. The CDR3 nucleotides read TGTGCCACCAGTGATTTGGCGGGGGGCTACACCTTC.

V gene TRBV18 combines with J gene TRBJ1-3; unclear D gene. Germline CDR1 KGHSH, CDR2 LQKENI. The length of the CDR3 is 14 residues. Trimming took off 3 bases at V and 0 bases at J, with 6 bases between the two ends. The CDR3 DNA follows: TGTGCCAGCTCACCGAAACTCTCTGGAAACACCATATATTTT. Protein: CASSPKLSGNTIYF.

The chain has TRBV7-9 and TRBJ1-4; D might be TRBD1 (5 bases). Germline V CDR1 and CDR2: SEHNR, FQNEAQ (reference sequence). The CDR3 length is 14 residues. The ends were cut back, 1 base at V and 4 bases at J, with 7 bases in the middle. The CDR3 spells CASSLGQFNEKLFF. The CDR3, as DNA: TGTGCCAGCAGCTTAGGACAGTTTAATGAAAAACTGTTTTTT.

This clone was recorded a few times. J is TRBJ2-7 and V is TRBV5-5; 8 bases fit TRBD2. Germline V gene lookup returns CDR1 SGHKS and CDR2 YYEKEE (reference sequence). The CDR3 has 16 amino acids. V shed 4 bases and J 0 bases; nucleotides not matched to a gene: 9. The CDR3 sequence: CASSQRGAGGSYEQYV. The DNA of the CDR3 is TGTGCCAGCAGCCAAAGAGGGGCGGGAGGCTCCTACGAGCAGTACGTC.

This clone was seen a handful of times. The V and J genes are TRBV29-1 and TRBJ2-1; the match to TRBD1 covers 8 bases. CDR3 length: 13 amino acids. J lost 10 bases, V lost 5 bases, and 10 bases had no gene match. Germline CDR1 is SQVTM and CDR2 is ANQGSEA. CDR3 nucleotides: TGCAGCGTTATTCAGACAGGGGTGGGGGAGCAGTTCTTC. Encoded protein: CSVIQTGVGEQFF.

The rearrangement uses TRBV7-9 and TRBJ1-2; the match to TRBD1 covers 7 bases. Germline V gene data show CDR1 as SEHNR and CDR2 as FQNEAQ (reference sequence). V gave up 0 bases and J gave up 7 bases; unmatched junction bases: 2. This CDR3 contains 13 residues. The CDR3 sequence: CASSLAGGIGYTF. CDR3 DNA sequence: TGTGCCAGCAGCTTAGCAGGGGGCATTGGCTACACCTTC.

CDR3 DNA sequence: TGTGCCAGCAGTAAAACCACTGGTGGCTACACCTTC. This codes for CASSKTTGGYTF. V usage is TRBV6-5 and J usage is TRBJ1-2, with D unclear. This CDR3 is built from 12 residues. CDR1 MNHEY and CDR2 SVGAGI come from the germline V gene. V was shortened by 5 bases and J by 7 bases, with 11 bases between the two germline ends.

This clone was detected a few times. V is TRBV19 and J is TRBJ1-6; 7 bases match TRBD1. The CDR3 is 14 amino acids. In germline, CDR1 is LNHDA, CDR2 SQIVND (reference sequence). Trimming took 7 bases from V and 8 from J; bases not matched to a gene: 8. CDR3 sequence reads: CASNPGTEYSPLHF. The CDR3 DNA is TGTGCCAGTAACCCGGGGACAGAGTATTCACCCCTCCACTTT.

The J gene is TRBJ2-3, the V gene TRBV19; D gene unclear. Germline loops: CDR1 LNHDA, CDR2 SQIVND (reference sequence). The V gene lost 4 bases and the J gene lost 4 bases, with 18 bases spanning the gap. The CDR3 totals 16 residues. The CDR3 coding sequence is TGTGCCAGTAGTAACACCATGATAGCCCGGGCAGATACGCAGTATTTT. It specifies CASSNTMIARADTQYF.

In its sample, this clone was seen a few times. The J gene is TRBJ1-2, the V gene TRBV18; 7 positions match TRBD1. CDR3 length: 17 amino acids. V lost 2 bases and J lost 6; bases outside the gene matches: 15. Per the germline V gene, CDR1 is KGHSH and CDR2 is LQKENI. The CDR3: CASSPTQTNTGENGYTF. The DNA of the CDR3 is TGTGCCAGCTCACCAACACAAACGAATACAGGGGAGAATGGCTACACCTTC.

This clone has just a few counts. The chain couples TRBV5-1 to TRBJ2-3; TRBD1 might be the D (6 bases). The CDR3 runs to 15 residues. Germline CDR1 SGHRS, CDR2 YFSETQ. V was trimmed by 2 bases and J by 1 base, leaving 11 bases between them. The CDR3 DNA follows: TGCGCCAGCAGCTTTACAGGGCCGGGCACAGATACGCAGTATTTT. It translates to CASSFTGPGTDTQYF.

CDR3 amino acids: CASSSRDGLENTEAFF. Here the CDR3 DNA reads TGTGCCAGCAGTTCCCGGGACGGACTCGAGAACACTGAAGCTTTCTTT. The rearrangement links TRBV28 to TRBJ1-1; tentative D call: TRBD1 (5 bases). The CDR3 runs to 16 residues. V dropped 4 bases and J dropped 1 base, with 16 bases sitting between them. Germline loops: CDR1 MDHEN, CDR2 SYDVKM.

J is TRBJ1-2 and V is TRBV6-1; no definite D call. V lost 3 bases and J lost 8, with 10 bases in between. Germline loops: CDR1 MNHNS, CDR2 SASEGT. There are 12 residues in the CDR3. In nucleotides, the CDR3 is TGTGCCAGCAGTGAGTCCATGACGGGCTACACCTTC. Protein product: CASSESMTGYTF.

The rearrangement joins TRBV6-5 to TRBJ1-1; D is unresolved. With 5 bases removed from V and 7 bases from J, the gap between germline ends came to 8 bases. The CDR3 is 11 amino acids. The V gene's germline CDR1 is MNHEY and CDR2 SVGAGI. DNA for the CDR3: TGTGCCAGCAGTACCCAGATTGAAGCTTTCTTT. It codes for CASSTQIEAFF.

The chain employs TRBV29-1 and TRBJ1-5; 7 bases are shared with TRBD1. The V segment lost 4 bases and the J segment 7 bases; nucleotides outside the gene matches: 7. Germline values: CDR1 SQVTM, CDR2 ANQGSEA. There are 13 residues in the CDR3. CDR3 sequence (DNA): TGCAGCGTTGGTGGCGCAGGGGGACAGCCCCAGCATTTT. Translation gives CSVGGAGGQPQHF.

This clone was observed a few times. The chain employs TRBV29-1 and TRBJ2-7; no firm D call. Germline lookup yields CDR1 SQVTM and CDR2 ANQGSEA. V was cut by 4 bases and J by 7 bases, with 17 bases left in between. The CDR3 is 13 residues long. The CDR3: CSVVYAASGEQYV. CDR3 coding DNA: TGCAGCGTTGTATATGCGGCTTCGGGTGAGCAGTACGTC.

The chain combines TRBV28 with TRBJ1-4; D is ambiguous. The germline V gene encodes CDR1 MDHEN and CDR2 SYDVKM. There are 13 residues in the CDR3. With 10 bases removed from V and 4 bases from J, the gap between germline ends came to 13 bases. CDR3 bases: TGTGCCACTTGTAAAGCATATAATGAAAAACTGTTTTTT. The encoded protein is CATCKAYNEKLFF. Using reference TRBV28 and TRBJ1-4 for the parts outside the CDR3, the full variable domain is DVKVTQSSRYLVKRTGEKVFLECVQDMDHENMFWYRQDPGLGLRLIYFSYDVKMKEKGDIPEGYSVSREKKERFSLILESASTNQTSMYLCATCKAYNEKLFFGSGTQLSVL.